The 5 T cell receptor beta chains reported below all come from one sample, sequenced in a study of cytomegalovirus exposure and HLA in healthy donors. The PCR employed 60 Vbeta primers together with 13 Jbeta primers. Some clones are missing from TCRdb's copy, which holds only in-frame ones; the method was immunoSEQ multiplex PCR. The sample table sets out about 160,000 clones. Sequenced input: PBMCs. All receptors derive from a woman aged 60-75 years in good health and CMV-seronegative.

The rearrangement joins TRBV7-3 to TRBJ2-5, with TRBD2 identical over 8 bases. The CDR3 consists of 13 residues. The J segment lost 5 bases and the V segment lost 2 bases, leaving 1 base of the junction unmatched. CDR1 is SGHTA, CDR2 FQGTGA, per germline. The CDR3 sequence: CASSLSGGETQYF. DNA of the CDR3: TGTGCCAGCAGCTTATCGGGGGGGGAGACCCAGTACTTC.

The genes are TRBV7-3 and TRBJ2-7; 8 positions match TRBD1. This CDR3 spans 15 amino acids. Germline V gives CDR1 SGHTA, CDR2 FQGTGA. The V gene end was trimmed by 5 bases and the J gene end by 0 bases; junction bases not matched to a gene: 6. Here the CDR3 reads CASSLAGTGSYEQYF. CDR3 bases: TGTGCCAGCAGCCTCGCCGGGACAGGCTCCTACGAGCAGTACTTC.

The J gene is TRBJ2-1, the V gene TRBV10-3, with 7 bases fitting TRBD1. V gave up 10 bases and J gave up 7 bases; unmatched junction bases: 16. The CDR3 covers 15 residues. Germline lookup yields CDR1 ENHRY and CDR2 SYGVKD. The CDR3 sequence: CATNDRARLENEQFF. DNA for the CDR3: TGTGCCACGAATGACAGGGCGAGATTGGAGAATGAGCAGTTCTTC.

This sequence joins TRBV15 and TRBJ2-2; D not certain. Trimming stripped 0 bases from V and 7 bases from J, with 6 bases between. Germline CDR1 is LNHNV and CDR2 is YYDKDF (reference sequence). The CDR3 is made up of 13 amino acids. In DNA form, the CDR3 reads TGTGCCACCAGCAGAGATATAAACGGGGAGCTGTTTTTT. Translated, it gives CATSRDINGELFF.

V usage is TRBV9 and J usage is TRBJ2-3; 7 positions agree with TRBD2. Trimming at V came to 4 bases and at J to 5 bases, leaving 13 bases not matched to a gene. The CDR3 is made up of 16 amino acids. CDR1 SGDLS and CDR2 YYNGEE come from the germline V gene. CDR3 coding DNA: TGTGCCAGCAGCCCGTCGCTGGCGGGAGTACTAGATACGCAGTATTTT. This codes for CASSPSLAGVLDTQYF.